This T cell receptor beta chain was sequenced for a study of technical replicates of blood from a few donors. TCRdb keeps only in-frame clones here, not all; method: immunoSEQ multiplex PCR. The table records 65,000 to 75,000 clones, about 86% of them present only once. CDR3 length equals 15 residues. CDR1 and CDR2 (germline): SGHTA, FQGNSA. Trimming removed 4 bases from V and 8 bases from J, with 20 bases in between. The TCR originated in a human donor in good health. Some clones in this sample may be carry-over from other donors' samples. The gene calls are TRBV7-2 and TRBJ1-2; D is unresolved. The specimen sequenced was PBMCs. CDR3 DNA: TGTGCCAGCAGCTCCCGGGAGAACAGAAAACAGGGCTACACCTTC. Translating gives CASSSRENRKQGYTF.